One sample yielded the 13 T cell receptor beta chains listed below, sequenced in a study of T cell repertoires in cytomegalovirus infection. MiXCR, applied by TCRdb to the reads, yields one record per CDR3 protein. This sample has 150,000 to 200,000 distinct CDR3 sequences, with 17% found just once. Material for sequencing was CD8+ T cells from PBMCs. Receptors originate from a human donor in good health (CMV status not recorded). Some clones in this sample may be carry-over from other donors' samples.

The table lists this clonotype with a few counts. The chain is built from TRBV28 and TRBJ2-7; D ambiguous. V lost 7 bases and J 6 bases, leaving 10 bases between the germline ends. The CDR3 is 11 residues long. CDR1 MDHEN and CDR2 SYDVKM come from the germline V gene. The CDR3 DNA is TGTGCCAGCAAAAGAACCTCCGAGCAGTACTTC. It specifies CASKRTSEQYF.

This clonotype was counted only a few times. V and J are TRBV6-2 or TRBV6-3 and TRBJ1-4, with D unclear. This CDR3 spans 15 amino acids. V lost 0 bases and J lost 0, with 5 bases in between. The V gene's germline CDR1 is MNHEY and CDR2 SVGEGT. This CDR3 reads CASSYSIATNEKLFF. CDR3 DNA sequence: TGTGCCAGCAGTTACTCGATTGCAACTAATGAAAAACTGTTTTTT.

This clonotype was seen a few times. This rearrangement joins TRBV14 to TRBJ2-5; a weak D match, TRBD2 (6 bases). Germline CDR1 and CDR2: SGHDN and FVKESK. This CDR3 has 15 residues. V lost 1 base and J 5 bases, leaving 14 bases between the germline ends. The CDR3 DNA is TGTGCCAGCAGCCAAGTAGGTGGGGACTTGGAGACCCAGTACTTC. This encodes CASSQVGGDLETQYF.

This clonotype came up a few times. The chain employs TRBV12-3 or TRBV12-4 and TRBJ2-1; D remains unclear. There are 13 residues in the CDR3. Deletions cut 7 bases from V and 4 bases from J, with 11 bases between. CDR3 coding DNA: TGTGCCAGCACTTCCGCTTTATACAATGAGCAGTTCTTC. This codes for CASTSALYNEQFF.

The chain couples TRBV12-3 or TRBV12-4 to TRBJ2-5; the match to TRBD2 covers 7 bases. The CDR3 runs 17 residues. J gave up 4 bases and V 3 bases, and 14 bases lay outside the gene matches. The CDR3 DNA sequence: TGTGCCAGCAGTTTTCTAGCGGTATCCGGCGGGGTAGAGACCCAGTACTTC. This translates into CASSFLAVSGGVETQYF.

This clonotype was recorded a few times. The chain joins TRBV6-5 to TRBJ2-7; D unresolved. The CDR3 is made up of 13 amino acids. V lost 6 bases and J 0 bases, leaving 9 bases between the germline ends. CDR1 is MNHEY, CDR2 SVGAGI, per germline. The CDR3 region has the DNA TGTGCCAGCAGGACCGTAAGCTCCTACGAGCAGTACTTC. It is translated as CASRTVSSYEQYF.

This clonotype was seen a handful of times. The V call is TRBV11-2, the J call TRBJ2-1, with 9 bases matching TRBD2. The CDR3 extends over 14 amino acids. Germline CDR1 and CDR2: SGHAT and FQNNGV. V lost 7 bases and J lost 3; bases outside the gene matches: 4. The CDR3 nucleotides are TGTGCCAGCACCGGGACTAGCCGCTACAATGAGCAGTTCTTC. It yields the protein CASTGTSRYNEQFF.

Ten or more counts support this clonotype. The J gene is TRBJ1-1, the V gene TRBV6-5; 11 bases are a match to TRBD1. With 4 bases clipped from V and 4 bases from J, the junction kept 5 bases outside the gene matches. The CDR3 runs to 15 residues. Germline CDR1 reads MNHEY; CDR2 reads SVGAGI. CDR3 sequence (DNA): TGTGCCAGCAGTTTTACCGGGACAGGGGGCACTGAAGCTTTCTTT. Amino acids: CASSFTGTGGTEAFF.

This clonotype was seen a few times. This chain joins TRBV10-3 and TRBJ2-4; the match to TRBD1 covers 9 bases. V trimming: 0 bases; J trimming: 8 bases; junction bases outside the gene matches: 5. The CDR3 spans 15 residues. Per the germline V gene, CDR1 is ENHRY and CDR2 is SYGVKD. DNA for the CDR3: TGTGCCATCAGTGAGTCGGGGGACAGGGAGGACATTCAGTACTTC. It translates to CAISESGDREDIQYF.

The CDR3 DNA reads TGTGCCAGCAGCTCGGACGGAGAAGAGACCCAGTACTTC. Translated: CASSSDGEETQYF. This sequence joins TRBV7-9 and TRBJ2-5, with no clear D. Trimming took 4 bases from V and 3 from J, leaving 9 bases between them. Germline CDR1 and CDR2: SEHNR and FQNEAQ (reference sequence). The CDR3 totals 13 residues.

This clonotype turned up a few times. The chain couples TRBV28 to TRBJ2-7; maybe TRBD2 (5 bases). Trimming took 6 bases from V and 0 from J, leaving 12 bases between them. Germline CDR1 reads MDHEN; CDR2 reads SYDVKM. The CDR3 covers 14 residues. The CDR3 region has the DNA TGTGCCAGCAGGGCAGAGGAGGACTCCTACGAGCAGTACTTC. This encodes CASRAEEDSYEQYF.

V gene TRBV7-2 combines with J gene TRBJ2-7; 7 bases line up with TRBD2. In germline, CDR1 is SGHTA, CDR2 FQGNSA. The CDR3 sequence is 15 residues long. V lost 5 bases and J lost 2; bases outside the gene matches: 9. CDR3 DNA: TGTGCCAGCAGCCGAGGACTAGGGGACGCCTACGAGCAGTACTTC. Its translation: CASSRGLGDAYEQYF.

The gene calls are TRBV11-3 and TRBJ2-1; D may correspond to TRBD1 or TRBD2 (5 bases each). The CDR3 consists of 11 residues. V was pared by 8 bases and J by 10 bases, with 12 bases between. Germline V gene sequence: CDR1 SGHNT, CDR2 YENEEA. The CDR3 bases are TGTGCCAGCGGGACGGGTGGGGAGCAGTTCTTC. Its translation: CASGTGGEQFF.